The rows below give T cell receptor beta chains drawn from one sample of a study of radiotherapy plus CTLA-4 blockade in lung cancer. Measured with immunoSEQ multiplex PCR; TCRdb has only the in-frame clones, and not every one. The sample yields some 110,000 clones, 65% to 85% seen once. The sequencing used peripheral blood, collected from a patient treated with radiotherapy plus ipilimumab. Receptors were obtained from a human donor with non-small cell lung cancer who had a partial response to radiotherapy plus ipilimumab. CDR3s include the opening cysteine and the closing phenylalanine or tryptophan. The order of the fields is J gene, clone size, CDR3 length, V gene, D gene, CDR3 protein, CDR3 DNA. D genes are given only for firm matches. A clone size is listed for some rows: how often the clone was seen (once, few, many), or a class if it is expanded.

J gene: TRBJ2-2; clone size: .; CDR3 length: 17; V gene: TRBV14; D gene: TRBD2; CDR3 protein: CASSPPGLEANTGELFF; CDR3 DNA: TGTGCCAGCAGCCCTCCGGGACTAGAGGCGAACACCGGGGAGCTGTTTTTT
J gene: TRBJ1-1; clone size: .; CDR3 length: 15; V gene: TRBV7-2; D gene: TRBD1; CDR3 protein: CASSLVVGGGTEAFF; CDR3 DNA: TGTGCCAGCAGCTTAGTGGTAGGGGGCGGCACTGAAGCTTTCTTT
J gene: TRBJ2-3; clone size: few; CDR3 length: 16; V gene: TRBV5-1; D gene: TRBD2; CDR3 protein: CASTPGGVTTLRTQYF; CDR3 DNA: TGCGCCAGCACACCGGGGGGGGTGACCACCTTACGTACGCAGTATTTT
J gene: TRBJ2-1; clone size: .; CDR3 length: 15; V gene: TRBV11-3; D gene: TRBD2; CDR3 protein: CASSRGGGSSNEQFF; CDR3 DNA: TGTGCCAGCAGCCGTGGGGGAGGGAGCAGCAATGAGCAGTTCTTC
J gene: TRBJ2-3; clone size: few; CDR3 length: 16; V gene: TRBV6-5; D gene: TRBD2; CDR3 protein: CASSSSGRASTDTQYF; CDR3 DNA: TGTGCCAGCAGTTCTAGCGGGAGGGCCAGCACAGATACGCAGTATTTT
J gene: TRBJ2-1; clone size: .; CDR3 length: 12; V gene: TRBV29-1; D gene: .; CDR3 protein: CSVGARVGEQFF; CDR3 DNA: TGCAGCGTTGGGGCGAGGGTAGGTGAGCAGTTCTTC
J gene: TRBJ1-1; clone size: .; CDR3 length: 15; V gene: TRBV4-1; D gene: TRBD1; CDR3 protein: CASSLHGTVNTEAFF; CDR3 DNA: TGCGCCAGCAGCCTTCACGGGACAGTGAACACTGAAGCTTTCTTT
J gene: TRBJ2-3; clone size: .; CDR3 length: 16; V gene: TRBV4-2; D gene: TRBD1; CDR3 protein: CASSQGEGQGTDTQYF; CDR3 DNA: TGTGCCAGCAGCCAAGGAGAAGGACAGGGGACAGATACGCAGTATTTT
J gene: TRBJ2-2; clone size: .; CDR3 length: 16; V gene: TRBV5-1; D gene: .; CDR3 protein: CASSLSSLANTGELFF; CDR3 DNA: TGCGCCAGCAGCTTGAGTTCTCTAGCGAACACCGGGGAGCTGTTTTTT
J gene: TRBJ1-1; clone size: .; CDR3 length: 13; V gene: TRBV19; D gene: .; CDR3 protein: CASSMSRDTEAFF; CDR3 DNA: TGTGCCAGTAGTATGAGTCGGGACACTGAAGCTTTCTTT
J gene: TRBJ2-1; clone size: .; CDR3 length: 13; V gene: TRBV28; D gene: .; CDR3 protein: CASSLVAGNEQFF; CDR3 DNA: TGTGCCAGCAGTTTGGTGGCGGGGAATGAGCAGTTCTTC
J gene: TRBJ2-3; clone size: .; CDR3 length: 14; V gene: TRBV19; D gene: TRBD2; CDR3 protein: CASRLAGGTDTQYF; CDR3 DNA: TGTGCCAGCCGTCTAGCGGGAGGCACAGATACGCAGTATTTT
J gene: TRBJ1-1; clone size: .; CDR3 length: 12; V gene: TRBV28; D gene: .; CDR3 protein: CASKIVNTEAFF; CDR3 DNA: TGTGCCAGCAAAATAGTGAACACTGAAGCTTTCTTT
J gene: TRBJ2-4; clone size: .; CDR3 length: 15; V gene: TRBV5-3; D gene: .; CDR3 protein: CARSWGRQGKNIQYF; CDR3 DNA: TGTGCCAGAAGCTGGGGGAGGCAGGGAAAAAACATTCAGTACTTC
J gene: TRBJ1-2; clone size: few; CDR3 length: 11; V gene: TRBV29-1; D gene: .; CDR3 protein: CSVGDSYGYTF; CDR3 DNA: TGCAGCGTTGGAGACAGCTATGGCTACACCTTC
J gene: TRBJ1-1; clone size: .; CDR3 length: 15; V gene: TRBV5-1; D gene: .; CDR3 protein: CASSLGRQSNTEAFF; CDR3 DNA: TGCGCCAGCAGCCTGGGGAGGCAGTCGAACACTGAAGCTTTCTTT
J gene: TRBJ2-5; clone size: few; CDR3 length: 17; V gene: TRBV28; D gene: TRBD2; CDR3 protein: CASRQLAGGPWQETQYF; CDR3 DNA: TGTGCCAGCAGGCAACTAGCGGGAGGGCCGTGGCAAGAGACCCAGTACTTC
J gene: TRBJ2-3; clone size: .; CDR3 length: 14; V gene: TRBV5-6; D gene: .; CDR3 protein: CASRGVRGTDTQYF; CDR3 DNA: TGTGCCAGCAGAGGCGTCCGGGGGACAGATACGCAGTATTTT
J gene: TRBJ1-2; clone size: few; CDR3 length: 14; V gene: TRBV27; D gene: TRBD1; CDR3 protein: CASSSRTGSYGYTF; CDR3 DNA: TGTGCCAGCAGTTCACGGACAGGGAGCTATGGCTACACCTTC
J gene: TRBJ2-1; clone size: .; CDR3 length: 16; V gene: TRBV27; D gene: TRBD1; CDR3 protein: CASSPHRGHSSNEQFF; CDR3 DNA: TGTGCCAGCAGTCCTCACAGGGGGCATTCGTCCAATGAGCAGTTCTTC
J gene: TRBJ1-5; clone size: .; CDR3 length: 16; V gene: TRBV28; D gene: .; CDR3 protein: CASSSPRGYSNQPQHF; CDR3 DNA: TGTGCCAGCAGTTCCCCCCGGGGTTATAGCAATCAGCCCCAGCATTTT
J gene: TRBJ1-5; clone size: .; CDR3 length: 17; V gene: TRBV4-1; D gene: .; CDR3 protein: CASSQRGRLSSNQPQHF; CDR3 DNA: TGCGCCAGCAGCCAAAGAGGGAGGTTGAGTAGCAATCAGCCCCAGCATTTT
J gene: TRBJ1-5; clone size: .; CDR3 length: 15; V gene: TRBV2; D gene: TRBD1; CDR3 protein: CASRGTVLSNQPQHF; CDR3 DNA: TGTGCCAGCAGAGGGACAGTCCTTAGCAATCAGCCCCAGCATTTT
J gene: TRBJ2-2; clone size: few; CDR3 length: 12; V gene: TRBV15; D gene: .; CDR3 protein: CATSTLTGELFF; CDR3 DNA: TGTGCCACCAGCACCCTAACCGGGGAGCTGTTTTTT
J gene: TRBJ1-1; clone size: .; CDR3 length: 14; V gene: TRBV2; D gene: .; CDR3 protein: CASSAGRLNTEAFF; CDR3 DNA: TGTGCCAGCTCTGCGGGACGGTTGAACACTGAAGCTTTCTTT
J gene: TRBJ2-3; clone size: .; CDR3 length: 16; V gene: TRBV7-6; D gene: .; CDR3 protein: CASSLISGASTDTQYF; CDR3 DNA: TGTGCCAGCAGCTTGATTTCAGGGGCGAGCACAGATACGCAGTATTTT
J gene: TRBJ2-7; clone size: few; CDR3 length: 14; V gene: TRBV28; D gene: TRBD1; CDR3 protein: CASSPGTGLLEQYF; CDR3 DNA: TGTGCCAGCAGTCCCGGGACAGGGCTTCTCGAGCAGTACTTC
J gene: TRBJ1-2; clone size: .; CDR3 length: 17; V gene: TRBV21-1; D gene: .; CDR3 protein: CASSAQGRDREGRGYTF; CDR3 DNA: TGTGCCAGCAGCGCACAAGGACGGGACAGGGAGGGGAGAGGCTACACCTTC
J gene: TRBJ1-2; clone size: .; CDR3 length: 16; V gene: TRBV25-1; D gene: TRBD1; CDR3 protein: CASSELRGPTNYGYTF; CDR3 DNA: TGTGCCAGCAGTGAATTAAGGGGGCCCACTAACTATGGCTACACCTTC
J gene: TRBJ1-5; clone size: once; CDR3 length: 14; V gene: TRBV2; D gene: TRBD1; CDR3 protein: CASTLDRGNQPQHF; CDR3 DNA: TGTGCCAGCACCTTAGACAGGGGGAATCAGCCCCAGCATTTT
J gene: TRBJ2-4; clone size: .; CDR3 length: 15; V gene: TRBV6-5; D gene: .; CDR3 protein: CASSRTGIGKNIQYF; CDR3 DNA: TGTGCCAGCAGCCGAACAGGGATTGGCAAAAACATTCAGTACTTC
J gene: TRBJ1-3; clone size: .; CDR3 length: 15; V gene: TRBV7-9; D gene: .; CDR3 protein: CASSRGDFAGNTIYF; CDR3 DNA: TGTGCCAGCAGCCGAGGGGACTTCGCTGGAAACACCATATATTTT
J gene: TRBJ2-2; clone size: many; CDR3 length: 16; V gene: TRBV5-1; D gene: TRBD2; CDR3 protein: CASSLVLGGDTGELFF; CDR3 DNA: TGCGCCAGCAGCTTGGTTCTCGGGGGGGACACCGGGGAGCTGTTTTTT
J gene: TRBJ2-1; clone size: .; CDR3 length: 13; V gene: TRBV7-8; D gene: .; CDR3 protein: CASSLTGSNEQFF; CDR3 DNA: TGTGCCAGCAGCTTAACGGGAAGTAATGAGCAGTTCTTC
J gene: TRBJ2-6; clone size: once; CDR3 length: 12; V gene: TRBV6-5; D gene: .; CDR3 protein: CASLSGANVLTF; CDR3 DNA: TGTGCCAGCCTCTCTGGGGCCAACGTCCTGACTTTC
J gene: TRBJ1-5; clone size: .; CDR3 length: 16; V gene: TRBV5-5; D gene: .; CDR3 protein: CASSLVGGDTNQPQHF; CDR3 DNA: TGTGCCAGCAGCTTGGTAGGAGGGGATACCAATCAGCCCCAGCATTTT
J gene: TRBJ1-1; clone size: .; CDR3 length: 13; V gene: TRBV2; D gene: .; CDR3 protein: CASRSEWDTEAFF; CDR3 DNA: TGTGCCAGCAGGAGCGAGTGGGACACTGAAGCTTTCTTT
J gene: TRBJ1-1; clone size: .; CDR3 length: 15; V gene: TRBV6-5; D gene: TRBD1; CDR3 protein: CASTQRGQGNTEAFF; CDR3 DNA: TGTGCCAGCACCCAAAGGGGGCAGGGGAACACTGAAGCTTTCTTT
J gene: TRBJ1-3; clone size: .; CDR3 length: 14; V gene: TRBV2; D gene: TRBD1; CDR3 protein: CASIAGTGENTIYF; CDR3 DNA: TGTGCCAGCATCGCCGGGACAGGGGAAAACACCATATATTTT
J gene: TRBJ2-6; clone size: .; CDR3 length: 14; V gene: TRBV15; D gene: .; CDR3 protein: CATSADTGANVLTF; CDR3 DNA: TGTGCCACCAGCGCCGACACTGGGGCCAACGTCCTGACTTTC
J gene: TRBJ2-1; clone size: .; CDR3 length: 11; V gene: TRBV5-8; D gene: .; CDR3 protein: CASRRRGEQFF; CDR3 DNA: TGTGCCAGCAGAAGGAGGGGTGAGCAGTTCTTC
J gene: TRBJ2-5; clone size: .; CDR3 length: 13; V gene: TRBV7-7; D gene: .; CDR3 protein: CASSLRQGETQYF; CDR3 DNA: TGTGCTAGCAGCTTACGCCAGGGGGAGACCCAGTACTTC
J gene: TRBJ2-2; clone size: .; CDR3 length: 14; V gene: TRBV18; D gene: .; CDR3 protein: CASSPARLTGELFF; CDR3 DNA: TGTGCCAGCTCACCGGCAAGACTGACCGGGGAGCTGTTTTTT
J gene: TRBJ1-2; clone size: few; CDR3 length: 13; V gene: TRBV6-5; D gene: .; CDR3 protein: CASSLDEWAGYTF; CDR3 DNA: TGTGCCAGCAGTTTAGACGAATGGGCCGGCTACACCTTC
J gene: TRBJ1-4; clone size: once; CDR3 length: 14; V gene: TRBV28; D gene: TRBD1; CDR3 protein: CASSLLTGEEKLFF; CDR3 DNA: TGTGCCAGCAGTTTACTGACAGGGGAAGAAAAACTGTTTTTT
J gene: TRBJ1-1; clone size: .; CDR3 length: 14; V gene: TRBV19; D gene: .; CDR3 protein: CASKERGPNAEAFF; CDR3 DNA: TGTGCCAGTAAGGAGCGGGGACCCAACGCAGAAGCTTTCTTT
J gene: TRBJ1-2; clone size: .; CDR3 length: 15; V gene: TRBV7-2; D gene: TRBD1; CDR3 protein: CASSLSPGGGGGYTF; CDR3 DNA: TGTGCCAGCAGCTTATCTCCAGGGGGCGGGGGTGGCTACACCTTC
J gene: TRBJ2-1; clone size: few; CDR3 length: 21; V gene: TRBV6-1; D gene: TRBD2; CDR3 protein: CASSEGFGLAGGKSSYNEQFF; CDR3 DNA: TGTGCCAGCAGTGAAGGGTTCGGGCTAGCGGGAGGTAAAAGCTCCTACAATGAGCAGTTCTTC
J gene: TRBJ1-1; clone size: .; CDR3 length: 14; V gene: TRBV2; D gene: TRBD1; CDR3 protein: CASTQAGGNTEAFF; CDR3 DNA: TGTGCCAGCACTCAGGCAGGGGGGAACACTGAAGCTTTCTTT
J gene: TRBJ1-2; clone size: .; CDR3 length: 13; V gene: TRBV7-3; D gene: TRBD1; CDR3 protein: CASSPVTGTGYTF; CDR3 DNA: TGTGCCAGCAGCCCTGTGACAGGGACGGGCTACACCTTC
J gene: TRBJ1-2; clone size: .; CDR3 length: 13; V gene: TRBV5-1; D gene: .; CDR3 protein: CASSLVQNYGYTF; CDR3 DNA: TGCGCCAGCAGCTTGGTCCAAAACTATGGCTACACCTTC
J gene: TRBJ1-2; clone size: .; CDR3 length: 13; V gene: TRBV19; D gene: .; CDR3 protein: CASSTTGYYGYTF; CDR3 DNA: TGTGCCAGTAGTACGACAGGATACTATGGCTACACCTTC
J gene: TRBJ1-5; clone size: few; CDR3 length: 12; V gene: TRBV28; D gene: TRBD1; CDR3 protein: CASNTGGHAQHF; CDR3 DNA: TGTGCCAGCAATACAGGGGGCCATGCCCAGCATTTT
J gene: TRBJ2-1; clone size: .; CDR3 length: 16; V gene: TRBV6-5; D gene: TRBD2; CDR3 protein: CASSYGPAGGDNEQFF; CDR3 DNA: TGTGCCAGCAGTTACGGGCCAGCGGGAGGCGACAATGAGCAGTTCTTC
J gene: TRBJ1-1; clone size: once; CDR3 length: 13; V gene: TRBV19; D gene: .; CDR3 protein: CASRTEWDTEAFF; CDR3 DNA: TGTGCCAGTAGGACAGAATGGGACACTGAAGCTTTCTTT